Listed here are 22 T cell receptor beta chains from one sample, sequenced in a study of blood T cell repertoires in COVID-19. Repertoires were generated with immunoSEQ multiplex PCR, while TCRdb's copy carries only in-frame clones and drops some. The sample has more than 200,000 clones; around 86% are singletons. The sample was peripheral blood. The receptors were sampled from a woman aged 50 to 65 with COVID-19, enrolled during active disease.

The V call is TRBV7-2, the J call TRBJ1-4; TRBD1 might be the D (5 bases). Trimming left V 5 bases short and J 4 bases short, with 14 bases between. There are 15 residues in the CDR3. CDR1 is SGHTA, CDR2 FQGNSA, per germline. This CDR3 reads CASSPQGLGNEKLFF. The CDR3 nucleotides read TGTGCCAGCAGCCCCCAGGGTTTAGGTAATGAAAAACTGTTTTTT.

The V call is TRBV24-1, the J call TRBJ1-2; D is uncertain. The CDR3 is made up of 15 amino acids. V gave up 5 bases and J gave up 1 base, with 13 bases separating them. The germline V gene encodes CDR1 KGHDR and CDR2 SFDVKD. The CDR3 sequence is CATSGAGRLNYGYTF. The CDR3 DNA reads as TGTGCCACCAGTGGGGCAGGTCGCCTTAACTATGGCTACACCTTC.

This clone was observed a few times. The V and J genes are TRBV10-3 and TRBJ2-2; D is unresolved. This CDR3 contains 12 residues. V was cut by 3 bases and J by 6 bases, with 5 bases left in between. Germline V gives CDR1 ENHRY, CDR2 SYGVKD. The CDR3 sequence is CAISDIAGELFF. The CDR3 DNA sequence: TGTGCCATCAGTGATATTGCCGGGGAGCTGTTTTTT.

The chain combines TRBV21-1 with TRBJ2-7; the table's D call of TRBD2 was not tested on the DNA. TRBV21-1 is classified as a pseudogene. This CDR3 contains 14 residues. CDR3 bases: TGTGCCAGCAGCCCCGGCGGGGGCCTTCGGGAGCAGTACGTC. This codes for CASSPGGGLREQYV.

CDR3 in amino acids: CASSLRQALATEAFF. In DNA, the CDR3 is TGTGCCAGCAGCCTAAGACAGGCCCTAGCCACTGAAGCTTTCTTT. The chain combines TRBV11-2 with TRBJ1-1; maybe TRBD1 (6 bases). CDR1 is SGHAT, CDR2 FQNNGV, per germline. The V end was cut by 5 bases, the J end by 4 bases, with 17 bases between. This CDR3 is built from 15 residues.

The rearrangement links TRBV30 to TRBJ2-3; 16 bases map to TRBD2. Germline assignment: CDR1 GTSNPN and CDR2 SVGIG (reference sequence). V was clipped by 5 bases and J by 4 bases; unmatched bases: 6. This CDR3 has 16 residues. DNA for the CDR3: TGTGCCTGGGCCCCGGGACTAGCGGGGGGGCCAGATACGCAGTATTTT. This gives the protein CAWAPGLAGGPDTQYF.

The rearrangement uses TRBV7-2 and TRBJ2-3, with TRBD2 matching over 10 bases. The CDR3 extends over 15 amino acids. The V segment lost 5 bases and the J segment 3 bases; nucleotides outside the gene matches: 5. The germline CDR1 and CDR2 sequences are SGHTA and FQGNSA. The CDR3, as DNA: TGTGCCAGCAGCCCAAGGACTAGCGGAACAGATACGCAGTATTTT. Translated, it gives CASSPRTSGTDTQYF.

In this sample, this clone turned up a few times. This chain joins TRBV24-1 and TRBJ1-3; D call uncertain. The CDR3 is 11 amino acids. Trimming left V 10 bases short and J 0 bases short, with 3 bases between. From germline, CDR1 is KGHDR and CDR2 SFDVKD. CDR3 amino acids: CATSSGNTIYF. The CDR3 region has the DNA TGTGCCACTAGCTCTGGAAACACCATATATTTT.

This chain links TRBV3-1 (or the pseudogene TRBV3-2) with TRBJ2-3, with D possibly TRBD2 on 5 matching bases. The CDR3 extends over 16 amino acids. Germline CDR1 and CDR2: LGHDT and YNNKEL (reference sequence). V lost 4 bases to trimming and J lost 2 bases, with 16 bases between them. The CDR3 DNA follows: TGTGCCAGCAGCCCAAGACTTGAGGGCATCACAGATACGCAGTATTTT. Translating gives CASSPRLEGITDTQYF.

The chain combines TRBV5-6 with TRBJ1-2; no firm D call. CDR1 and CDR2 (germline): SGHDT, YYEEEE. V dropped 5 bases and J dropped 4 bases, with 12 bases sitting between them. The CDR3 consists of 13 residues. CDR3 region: CASRSPGTYGYTF. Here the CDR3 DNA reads TGTGCCAGCAGGAGCCCAGGCACCTATGGCTACACCTTC.

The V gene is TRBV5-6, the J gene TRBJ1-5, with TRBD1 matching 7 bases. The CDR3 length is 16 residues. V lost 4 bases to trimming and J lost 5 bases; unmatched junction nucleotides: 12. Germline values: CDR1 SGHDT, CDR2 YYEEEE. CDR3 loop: CASSLLGTGDHQPQHF. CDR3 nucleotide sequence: TGTGCCAGCAGCCTGTTAGGTACAGGGGATCATCAGCCCCAGCATTTT. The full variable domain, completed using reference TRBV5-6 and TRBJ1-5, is DAGVTQSPTHLIKTRGQQVTLRCSPKSGHDTVSWYQQALGQGPQFIFQYYEEEERQRGNFPDRFSGHQFPNYSSELNVNALLLGDSALYLCASSLLGTGDHQPQHFGDGTRLSIL.

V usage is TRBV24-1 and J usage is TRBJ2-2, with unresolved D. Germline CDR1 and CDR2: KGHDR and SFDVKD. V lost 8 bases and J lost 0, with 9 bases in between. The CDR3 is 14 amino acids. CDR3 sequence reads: CATMSSANTGELFF. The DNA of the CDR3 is TGTGCCACCATGTCTAGTGCGAACACCGGGGAGCTGTTTTTT.

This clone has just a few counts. CDR3 coding DNA: TGCGCCAGCAGCTTGCGGACTAGCGGGCCGAACACCGGGGAGCTGTTTTTT. This sequence encodes CASSLRTSGPNTGELFF. J is TRBJ2-2 and V is TRBV5-1; 11 bases map to TRBD2. Germline CDR1 reads SGHRS; CDR2 reads YFSETQ. With 1 base clipped from V and 0 bases from J, the junction kept 2 bases outside the gene matches. The CDR3 is 17 amino acids.

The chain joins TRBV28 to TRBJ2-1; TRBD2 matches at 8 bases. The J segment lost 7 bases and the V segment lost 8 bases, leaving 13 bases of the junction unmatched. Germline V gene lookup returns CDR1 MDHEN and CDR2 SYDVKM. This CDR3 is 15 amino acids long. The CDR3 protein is CASRKRGPWRNEQFF. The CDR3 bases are TGTGCCAGCCGAAAGCGGGGGCCCTGGAGGAATGAGCAGTTCTTC.

CDR3 bases: TGTGCCAGCAGTTACGGCAGGGTCGAGCAGCCCCAGCATTTT. This sequence encodes CASSYGRVEQPQHF. The chain combines TRBV6-6 with TRBJ1-5; D possibly corresponds to TRBD1 (5 bases). The CDR3 has 14 amino acids. The germline V gene has CDR1 MNHNY and CDR2 SVGAGI (reference sequence). Trimming took 2 bases from V and 7 from J, leaving 12 bases between them.

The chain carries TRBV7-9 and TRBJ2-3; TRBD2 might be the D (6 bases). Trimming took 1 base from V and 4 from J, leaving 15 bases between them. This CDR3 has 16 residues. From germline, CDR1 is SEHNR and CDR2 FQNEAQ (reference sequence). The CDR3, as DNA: TGTGCCAGCAGCTTAGATGCGGGCGGGGCCTCAGATACGCAGTATTTT. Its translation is CASSLDAGGASDTQYF.

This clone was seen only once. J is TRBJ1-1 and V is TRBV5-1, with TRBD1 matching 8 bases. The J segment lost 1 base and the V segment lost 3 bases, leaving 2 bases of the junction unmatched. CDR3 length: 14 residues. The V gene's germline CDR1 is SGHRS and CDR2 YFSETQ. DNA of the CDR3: TGCGCCAGCAGCTCGGGACAGGAGAACACTGAAGCTTTCTTT. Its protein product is CASSSGQENTEAFF.

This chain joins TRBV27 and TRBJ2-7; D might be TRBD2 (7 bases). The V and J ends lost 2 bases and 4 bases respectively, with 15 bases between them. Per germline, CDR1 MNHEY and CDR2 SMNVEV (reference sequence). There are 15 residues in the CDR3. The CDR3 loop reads CASSLRGGGRYEQYV. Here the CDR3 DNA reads TGTGCCAGCAGTTTAAGGGGCGGGGGCAGGTACGAGCAGTACGTC.

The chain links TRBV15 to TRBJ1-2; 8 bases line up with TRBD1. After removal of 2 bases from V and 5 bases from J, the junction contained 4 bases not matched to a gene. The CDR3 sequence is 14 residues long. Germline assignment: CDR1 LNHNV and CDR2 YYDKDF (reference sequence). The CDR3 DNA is TGTGCCACCAGCAGACAACAGGGGGGATATGGCTACACCTTC. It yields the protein CATSRQQGGYGYTF.

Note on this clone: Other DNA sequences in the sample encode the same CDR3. CDR3 in DNA: TGCGCCAGCAGCTTGGAAGCTGGGAACACTGAAGCTTTCTTT. Translated: CASSLEAGNTEAFF. V gene TRBV5-1 combines with J gene TRBJ1-1, with no clear D. The V end lost 0 bases, the J end lost 1 base, and 7 bases lay between the germline ends. Per germline, CDR1 SGHRS and CDR2 YFSETQ. This CDR3 has 14 residues. The complete variable domain, with remaining parts taken from reference TRBV5-1 and TRBJ1-1, reads KAGVTQTPRYLIKTRGQQVTLSCSPISGHRSVSWYQQTPGQGLQFLFEYFSETQRNKGNFPGRFSGRQFSNSRSEMNVSTLELGDSALYLCASSLEAGNTEAFFGQGTRLTVV.

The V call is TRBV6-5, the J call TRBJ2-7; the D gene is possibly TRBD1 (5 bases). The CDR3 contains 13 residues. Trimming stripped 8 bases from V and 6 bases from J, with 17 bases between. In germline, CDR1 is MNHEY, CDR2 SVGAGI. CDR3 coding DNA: TGTGCCAGCGCACCTCCAGGGCTCCGCGAGCAGTACGTC. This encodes CASAPPGLREQYV.

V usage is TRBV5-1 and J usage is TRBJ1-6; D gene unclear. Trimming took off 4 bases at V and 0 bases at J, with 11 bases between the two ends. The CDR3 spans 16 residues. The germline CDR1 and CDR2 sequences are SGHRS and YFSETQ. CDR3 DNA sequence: TGCGCCAGCAGCCCATCCTCCGGCTCCTATAATTCACCCCTCCACTTT. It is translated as CASSPSSGSYNSPLHF.